These 4 T cell receptor beta chains were sequenced from one sample in a study of PD-L1 blockade in urothelial cancer. Measured with immunoSEQ multiplex PCR; TCRdb has only the in-frame clones, and not every one. The repertoire holds 70,000 to 95,000 clones, with about 89% as singletons. Time point meaning: pretreatment peripheral blood. The sample consisted of PBMCs, taken around atezolizumab (anti-PD-L1) treatment. Receptor source: an elderly woman with urothelial cancer.

The V and J genes are TRBV5-1 and TRBJ2-5; TRBD1 is a possible D gene (6 bases). This CDR3 spans 12 amino acids. Trimming removed 9 bases from V and 3 bases from J, with 12 bases in between. The germline gives CDR1 SGHRS, CDR2 YFSETQ. The CDR3 protein is CATQGMEETQYF. CDR3 nucleotide sequence: TGCGCCACCCAGGGGATGGAAGAGACCCAGTACTTC.

Here the CDR3 reads CASTDTENQPQHF. Written as DNA, the CDR3 is TGTGCCAGCACGGACACGGAGAATCAGCCCCAGCATTTT. The rearrangement uses TRBV6-6 and TRBJ1-5; D might be TRBD1 (5 bases). V gave up 7 bases and J gave up 4 bases, with 11 bases separating them. Germline V gene lookup returns CDR1 MNHNY and CDR2 SVGAGI (reference sequence). The CDR3 has 13 residues.

The chain combines TRBV4-2 with TRBJ2-7, with 8 nucleotides matching TRBD1. V was clipped by 4 bases and J by 7 bases; unmatched bases: 0. Germline V gene data show CDR1 as LGHNA and CDR2 as YNFKEQ. The length of the CDR3 is 11 residues. CDR3 sequence reads: CASSRDREQYF. For the CDR3, the DNA is TGTGCCAGCAGCCGGGACAGGGAGCAGTACTTC.

CDR3 loop: CASSSRGGEKLFF. The DNA of the CDR3 is TGTGCCAGCAGTTCCCGGGGAGGGGAAAAACTGTTTTTT. The gene calls are TRBV27 and TRBJ1-4; D remains unclear. With 4 bases removed from V and 8 bases from J, the gap between germline ends came to 11 bases. This CDR3 region has 13 residues. Germline lookup yields CDR1 MNHEY and CDR2 SMNVEV (reference sequence).